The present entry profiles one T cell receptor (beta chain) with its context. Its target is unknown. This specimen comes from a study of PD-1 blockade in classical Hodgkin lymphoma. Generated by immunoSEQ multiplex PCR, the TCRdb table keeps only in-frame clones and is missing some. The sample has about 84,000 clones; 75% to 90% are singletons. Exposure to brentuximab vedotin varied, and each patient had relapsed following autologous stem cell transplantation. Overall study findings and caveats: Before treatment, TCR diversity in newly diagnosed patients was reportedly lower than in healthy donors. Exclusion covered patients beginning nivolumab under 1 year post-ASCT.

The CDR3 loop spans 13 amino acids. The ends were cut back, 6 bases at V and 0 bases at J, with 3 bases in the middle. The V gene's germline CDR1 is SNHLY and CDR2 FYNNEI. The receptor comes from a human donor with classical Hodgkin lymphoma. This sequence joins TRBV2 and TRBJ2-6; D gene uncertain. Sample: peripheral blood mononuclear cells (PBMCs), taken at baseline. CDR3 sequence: CASSRSGANVLTF. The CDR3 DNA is TGTGCCAGCAGCCGCTCTGGGGCCAACGTCCTGACTTTC.